Below are 10 T cell receptor beta chains sequenced from a single sample in a study of early T cells in non-severe SARS-CoV-2 infection. TCRdb passed the 5' RACE reads through MiXCR, listing each CDR3 protein once. In the table there are around 80,000 distinct CDR3 sequences, more than 9% of which are singletons. The input for sequencing was whole blood, taken at baseline. These receptors all stem from an adult who was a healthcare worker with PCR-confirmed SARS-CoV-2 infection or an uninfected control (not recorded which).

This clonotype was seen more than once but under ten times. This rearrangement joins TRBV10-3 to TRBJ1-1; TRBD1 might be the D (5 bases). Germline V gene lookup returns CDR1 ENHRY and CDR2 SYGVKD. This CDR3 has 13 residues. V was trimmed by 10 bases and J by 9 bases, leaving 21 bases between them. The CDR3 loop reads CATQDTGIKKAFF. CDR3 coding DNA: TGTGCCACCCAGGACACCGGCATAAAAAAAGCTTTCTTT.

V gene TRBV12-3 or TRBV12-4 combines with J gene TRBJ1-5; D ambiguous. V shed 10 bases and J shed 0 bases, with 16 bases lying between them. This CDR3 contains 15 residues. The CDR3 region is CATRNGIHSNQPQHF. CDR3 sequence (DNA): TGTGCCACCAGGAACGGGATTCATAGCAATCAGCCCCAGCATTTT.

This clonotype was recorded many times. J is TRBJ2-1 and V is TRBV2; 13 nucleotides align to TRBD2. The germline V gene has CDR1 SNHLY and CDR2 FYNNEI. The CDR3 loop spans 15 amino acids. V trimming: 4 bases; J trimming: 7 bases; junction bases outside the gene matches: 4. This CDR3 is CASSVRGLAGNEQFF. DNA of the CDR3: TGTGCCAGCAGTGTGAGGGGACTAGCGGGAAATGAGCAGTTCTTC.

This clonotype was recorded a few times. The genes are TRBV6-2 or TRBV6-3 and TRBJ2-7; 12 nucleotides align to TRBD1. The germline CDR1 and CDR2 sequences are MNHEY and SVGEGT. The CDR3 consists of 15 residues. V gave up 2 bases and J gave up 6 bases; unmatched junction bases: 5. In DNA, the CDR3 is TGTGCCAGCAGTTACGGGGGACAGGGGGCAAGCGAGCAGTACTTC. Amino acid sequence: CASSYGGQGASEQYF.

This clonotype showed up many times. The V call is TRBV7-2, the J call TRBJ1-5; 10 positions match TRBD1. V lost 1 base, J lost 3 bases, and 3 bases stayed unmatched. The CDR3 totals 16 residues. CDR1 is SGHTA, CDR2 FQGNSA, per germline. The CDR3 nucleotides read TGTGCCAGCAGCTTAGGGGACAGGGGCTACAATCAGCCCCAGCATTTT. It specifies CASSLGDRGYNQPQHF.

This clonotype was seen only a few times. This sequence joins TRBV20-1 and TRBJ2-1; 10 bases map to TRBD2. Losses at the gene ends were 4 bases for V and 8 bases for J; bases not matched to a gene: 11. The V gene's germline CDR1 is DFQATT and CDR2 SNEGSKA (reference sequence). There are 15 residues in the CDR3. Here the CDR3 reads CSAISRGLAPYEQFF. CDR3 bases: TGCAGTGCTATATCCCGGGGACTAGCGCCCTATGAGCAGTTCTTC.

The table lists this clonotype with a few counts. The chain uses TRBV29-1 and TRBJ2-7; TRBD2 agrees at 9 bases. Germline V gene sequence: CDR1 SQVTM, CDR2 ANQGSEA. The V and J ends lost 7 bases and 9 bases, in that order; junction bases with no gene match: 13. The length of the CDR3 is 13 residues. CDR3 sequence reads: CSARIAGASVQYF. Here the CDR3 DNA reads TGCAGCGCCAGGATAGCGGGGGCTTCGGTGCAGTACTTC.

V usage is TRBV5-1 and J usage is TRBJ1-4; D is possibly TRBD1 (5 bases). The germline V gene encodes CDR1 SGHRS and CDR2 YFSETQ. The CDR3 loop spans 12 amino acids. Trimming pared 4 bases from V and 4 bases from J, leaving 5 bases between. CDR3 residues: CASSGHNEKLFF. The DNA for the CDR3 is TGCGCCAGCAGCGGACATAATGAAAAACTGTTTTTT.

The rearrangement links TRBV20-1 to TRBJ1-5, with 7 bases fitting TRBD1. The CDR3 is made up of 15 amino acids. Germline lookup yields CDR1 DFQATT and CDR2 SNEGSKA (reference sequence). The ends lost 4 bases at V and 7 bases at J; junction bases unmatched: 13. Here the CDR3 reads CSATHPGGAGQPQHF. The DNA for the CDR3 is TGCAGTGCTACCCACCCAGGGGGGGCGGGGCAGCCCCAGCATTTT.

This clonotype was seen at least ten times. The chain carries TRBV30 and TRBJ2-7; 7 bases agree with TRBD2. Germline V lookup: CDR1 GTSNPN, CDR2 SVGIG (reference sequence). The V segment lost 4 bases and the J segment 3 bases; nucleotides outside the gene matches: 3. CDR3 length: 12 amino acids. Here the CDR3 reads CAWTPGGYEQYF. CDR3 nucleotides: TGTGCCTGGACCCCGGGGGGCTACGAGCAGTACTTC.